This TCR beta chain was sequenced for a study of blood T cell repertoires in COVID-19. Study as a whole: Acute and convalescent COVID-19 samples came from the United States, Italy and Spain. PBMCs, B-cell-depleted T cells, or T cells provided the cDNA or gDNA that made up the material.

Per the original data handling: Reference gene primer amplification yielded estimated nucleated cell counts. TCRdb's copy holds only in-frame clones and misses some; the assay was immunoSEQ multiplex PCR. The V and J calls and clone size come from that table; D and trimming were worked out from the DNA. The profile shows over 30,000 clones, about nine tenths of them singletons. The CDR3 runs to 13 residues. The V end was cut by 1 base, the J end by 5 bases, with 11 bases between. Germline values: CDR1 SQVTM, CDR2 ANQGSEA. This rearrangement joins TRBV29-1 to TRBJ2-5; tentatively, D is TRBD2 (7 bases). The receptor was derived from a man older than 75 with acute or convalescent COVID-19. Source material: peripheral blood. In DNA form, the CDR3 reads TGCAGCGTTGAAGTAGGGGGAGGGGAGACCCAGTACTTC. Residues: CSVEVGGGETQYF. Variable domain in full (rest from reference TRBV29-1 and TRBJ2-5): SAVISQKPSRDICQRGTSLTIQCQVDSQVTMMFWYRQQPGQSLTLIATANQGSEATYESGFVIDKFPISRPNLTFSTLTVSNMSPEDSSIYLCSVEVGGGETQYFGPGTRLLVL.